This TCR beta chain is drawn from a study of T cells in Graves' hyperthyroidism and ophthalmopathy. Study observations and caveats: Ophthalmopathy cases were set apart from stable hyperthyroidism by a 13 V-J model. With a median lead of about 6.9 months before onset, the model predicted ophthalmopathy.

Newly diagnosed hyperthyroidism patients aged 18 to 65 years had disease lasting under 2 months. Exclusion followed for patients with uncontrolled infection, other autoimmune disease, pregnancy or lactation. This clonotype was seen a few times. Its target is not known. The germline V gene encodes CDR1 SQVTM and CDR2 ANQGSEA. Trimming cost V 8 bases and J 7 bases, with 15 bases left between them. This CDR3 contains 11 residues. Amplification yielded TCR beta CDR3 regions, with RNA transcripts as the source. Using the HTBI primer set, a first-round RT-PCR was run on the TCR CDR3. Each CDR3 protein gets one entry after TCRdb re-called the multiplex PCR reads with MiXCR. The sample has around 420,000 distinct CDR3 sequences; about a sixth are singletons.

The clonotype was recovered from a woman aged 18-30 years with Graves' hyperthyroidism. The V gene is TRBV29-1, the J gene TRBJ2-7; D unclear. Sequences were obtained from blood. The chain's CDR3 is CSLWLENEQYF. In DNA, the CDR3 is TGCAGCCTGTGGTTGGAGAATGAGCAGTACTTC.